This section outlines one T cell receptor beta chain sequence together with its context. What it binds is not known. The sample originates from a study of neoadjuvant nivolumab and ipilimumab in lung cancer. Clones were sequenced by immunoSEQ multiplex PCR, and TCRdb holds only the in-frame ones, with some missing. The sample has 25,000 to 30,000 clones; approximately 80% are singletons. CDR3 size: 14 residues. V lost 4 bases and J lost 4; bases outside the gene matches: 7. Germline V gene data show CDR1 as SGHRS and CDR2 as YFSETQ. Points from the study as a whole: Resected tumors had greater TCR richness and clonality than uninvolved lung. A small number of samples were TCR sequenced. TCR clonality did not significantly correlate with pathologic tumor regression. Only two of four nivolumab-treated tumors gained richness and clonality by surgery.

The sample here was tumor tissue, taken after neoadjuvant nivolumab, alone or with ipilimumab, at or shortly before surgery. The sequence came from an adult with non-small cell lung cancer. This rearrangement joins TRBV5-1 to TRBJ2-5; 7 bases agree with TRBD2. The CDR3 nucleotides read TGCGCCAGCAGCCAGGGACTACTTCTAGAGACCCAGTACTTC. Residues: CASSQGLLLETQYF.